This entry describes one T cell receptor beta chain. Its antigen is still unknown. The PCR ran on 60 Vbeta and 13 Jbeta primers. Data came from immunoSEQ multiplex PCR; TCRdb stores just in-frame clones and leaves some out. The table has 70,000 to 85,000 clones, around 60% seen once; the top ten hold under 4.5%. This entry comes from a study of cytomegalovirus exposure and HLA in healthy donors. Study results and caveats: There was a cluster of highly shared sequence variants that was likely a sequencing artifact. Data from an earlier analysis indicated that most TCR beta V segments were productive either about 87% or about 30% of the time. A later analysis reportedly identified an Asian-associated ancestry cluster as carrying fewer N-insertions than the 666-donor mean.

Sequenced input: PBMCs. The sequence derives from a male donor in good health and CMV-seropositive.

Here the CDR3 reads CASTLVGQGSSNYGYTF. The CDR3 region has the DNA TGTGCCAGCACTCTTGTGGGACAGGGGAGTTCTAACTATGGCTACACCTTC. The chain couples TRBV28 to TRBJ1-2; 10 bases are shared with TRBD1. Germline V lookup: CDR1 MDHEN, CDR2 SYDVKM. The CDR3 totals 17 residues. J gave up 0 bases and V 7 bases, and 11 bases lay outside the gene matches.